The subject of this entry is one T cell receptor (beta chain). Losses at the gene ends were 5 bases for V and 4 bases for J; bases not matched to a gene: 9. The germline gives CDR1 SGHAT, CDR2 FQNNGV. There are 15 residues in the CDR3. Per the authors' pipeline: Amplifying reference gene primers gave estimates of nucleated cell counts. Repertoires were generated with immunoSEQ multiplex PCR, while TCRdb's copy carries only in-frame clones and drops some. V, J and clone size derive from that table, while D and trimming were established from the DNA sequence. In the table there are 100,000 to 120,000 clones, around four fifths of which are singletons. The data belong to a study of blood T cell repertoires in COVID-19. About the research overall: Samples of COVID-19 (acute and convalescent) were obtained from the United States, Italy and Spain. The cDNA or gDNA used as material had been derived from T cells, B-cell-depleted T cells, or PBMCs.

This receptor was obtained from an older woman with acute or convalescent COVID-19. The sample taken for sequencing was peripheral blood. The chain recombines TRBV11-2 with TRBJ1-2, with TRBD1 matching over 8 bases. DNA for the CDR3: TGTGCCAGCAGCGCATCGACAGGGGCACCCTATGGCTACACCTTC. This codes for CASSASTGAPYGYTF.